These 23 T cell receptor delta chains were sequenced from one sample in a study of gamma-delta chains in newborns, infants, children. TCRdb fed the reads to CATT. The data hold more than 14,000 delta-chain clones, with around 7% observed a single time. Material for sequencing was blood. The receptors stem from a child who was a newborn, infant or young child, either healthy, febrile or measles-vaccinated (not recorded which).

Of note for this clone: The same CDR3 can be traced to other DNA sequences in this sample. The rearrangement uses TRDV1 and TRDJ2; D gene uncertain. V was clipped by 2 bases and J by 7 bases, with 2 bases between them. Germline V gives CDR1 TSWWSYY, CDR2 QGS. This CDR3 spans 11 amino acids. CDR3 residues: CALGEKAQLFF. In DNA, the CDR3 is TGTGCTCTTGGGGAAAAAGCACAACTCTTCTTT.

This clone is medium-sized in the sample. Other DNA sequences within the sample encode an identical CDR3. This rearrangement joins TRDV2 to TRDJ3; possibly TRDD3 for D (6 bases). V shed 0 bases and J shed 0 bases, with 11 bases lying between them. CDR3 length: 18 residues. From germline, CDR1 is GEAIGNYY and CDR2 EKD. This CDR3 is CACDTVGISSWDTRQMFF. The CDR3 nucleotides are TGTGCCTGTGACACCGTGGGGATTTCCTCCTGGGACACCCGACAGATGTTTTTC.

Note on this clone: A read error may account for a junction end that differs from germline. The CDR3 region is CALGELYCGIHAWDTLQMFF. CDR3 coding DNA: TGTGCTCTTGGGGAACTGTACTGTGGGATACACGCCTGGGACACCCTACAGATGTTTTTC. The chain joins TRDV1 to TRDJ3, with 7 bases lining up with TRDD3. This CDR3 has 20 residues. The germline V gene encodes CDR1 TSWWSYY and CDR2 QGS.

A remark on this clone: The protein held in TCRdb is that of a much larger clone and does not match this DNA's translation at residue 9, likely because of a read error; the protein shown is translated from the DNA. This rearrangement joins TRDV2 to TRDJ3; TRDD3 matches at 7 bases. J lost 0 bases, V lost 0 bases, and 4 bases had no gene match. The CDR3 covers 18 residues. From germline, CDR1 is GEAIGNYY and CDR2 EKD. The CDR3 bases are TGTGCCTGTGACACCGTGGGGGAAGGCTCCTGGGACACCCGACAGATGTTTTTC. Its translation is CACDTVGEGSWDTRQMFF.

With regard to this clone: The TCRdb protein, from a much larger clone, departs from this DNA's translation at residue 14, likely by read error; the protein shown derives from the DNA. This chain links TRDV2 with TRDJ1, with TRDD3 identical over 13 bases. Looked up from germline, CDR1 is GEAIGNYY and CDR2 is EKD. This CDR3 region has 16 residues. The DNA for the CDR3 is TGTGCCTGTGACATACTGGGGGATACGTACACCGATAAAATCATCTTT. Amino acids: CACDILGDTYTDKIIF.

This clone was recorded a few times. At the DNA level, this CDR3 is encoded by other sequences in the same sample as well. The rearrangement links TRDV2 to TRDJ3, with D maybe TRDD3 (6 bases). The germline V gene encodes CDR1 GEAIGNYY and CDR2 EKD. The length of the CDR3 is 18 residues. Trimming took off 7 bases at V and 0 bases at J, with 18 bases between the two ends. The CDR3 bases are TGTGCCTGCGATACCGTGGGGGTTAGCTCCTGGGACACCCGACAGATGTTTTTC. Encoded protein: CACDTVGVSSWDTRQMFF.

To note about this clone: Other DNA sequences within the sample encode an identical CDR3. The CDR3 protein is CACDTGGYTWDTRQMFF. CDR3 DNA: TGTGCCTGTGACACTGGGGGATATACCTGGGACACCCGACAGATGTTTTTC. The chain employs TRDV2 and TRDJ3; 9 bases fit TRDD3. Germline CDR1 reads GEAIGNYY; CDR2 reads EKD. V dropped 1 base and J dropped 2; count of bases not matched to a gene: 2. The CDR3 loop spans 17 amino acids.

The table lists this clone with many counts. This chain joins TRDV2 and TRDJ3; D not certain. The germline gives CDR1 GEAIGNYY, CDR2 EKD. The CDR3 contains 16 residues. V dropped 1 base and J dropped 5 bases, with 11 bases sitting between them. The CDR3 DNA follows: TGTGCCTGTGACACTTTGGATTCTGGGGACACCCGACAGATGTTTTTC. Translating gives CACDTLDSGDTRQMFF.

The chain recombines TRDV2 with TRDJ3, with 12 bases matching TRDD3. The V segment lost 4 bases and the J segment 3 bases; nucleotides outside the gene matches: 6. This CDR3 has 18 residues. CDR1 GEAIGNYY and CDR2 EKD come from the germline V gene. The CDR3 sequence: CACDTGGYWDWDTRQMFF. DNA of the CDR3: TGTGCCTGTGATACTGGGGGATACTGGGACTGGGACACCCGACAGATGTTTTTC.

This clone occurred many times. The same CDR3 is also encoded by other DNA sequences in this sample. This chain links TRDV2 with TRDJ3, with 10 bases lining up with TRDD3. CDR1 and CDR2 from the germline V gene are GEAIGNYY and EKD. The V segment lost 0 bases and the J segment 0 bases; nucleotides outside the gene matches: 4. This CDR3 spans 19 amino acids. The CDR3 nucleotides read TGTGCCTGTGACACCCTGGGGGATAAAAGCTCCTGGGACACCCGACAGATGTTTTTC. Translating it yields CACDTLGDKSSWDTRQMFF.

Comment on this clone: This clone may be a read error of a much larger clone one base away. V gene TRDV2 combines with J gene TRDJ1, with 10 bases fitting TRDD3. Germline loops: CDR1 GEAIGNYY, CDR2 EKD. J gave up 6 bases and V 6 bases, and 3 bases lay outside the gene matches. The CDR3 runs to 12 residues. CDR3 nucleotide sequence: TGTGCCTGTTATACTGGGGGATATAAACTCATCTTT. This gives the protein CACYTGGYKLIF.

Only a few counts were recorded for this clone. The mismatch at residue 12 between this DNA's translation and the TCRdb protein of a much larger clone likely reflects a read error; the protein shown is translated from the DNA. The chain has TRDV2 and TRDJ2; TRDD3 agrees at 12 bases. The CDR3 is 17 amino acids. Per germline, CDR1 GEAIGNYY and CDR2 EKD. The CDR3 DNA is TGTGCCTGTGACATACTGGGGGATACAACTTTGGCAGCACAACTCTTCTTT. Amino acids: CACDILGDTTLAAQLFF.

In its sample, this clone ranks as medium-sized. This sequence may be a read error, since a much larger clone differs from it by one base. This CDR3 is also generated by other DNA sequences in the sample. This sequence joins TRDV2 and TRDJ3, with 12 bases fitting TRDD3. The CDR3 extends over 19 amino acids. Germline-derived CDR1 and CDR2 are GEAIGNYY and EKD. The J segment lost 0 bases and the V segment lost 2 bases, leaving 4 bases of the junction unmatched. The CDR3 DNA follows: TGTGCCTGTGACATACTGGGGGATACAAGCTCCTGGGACACCCGACAGATGTTTTTC. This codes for CACDILGDTSSWDTRQMFF.

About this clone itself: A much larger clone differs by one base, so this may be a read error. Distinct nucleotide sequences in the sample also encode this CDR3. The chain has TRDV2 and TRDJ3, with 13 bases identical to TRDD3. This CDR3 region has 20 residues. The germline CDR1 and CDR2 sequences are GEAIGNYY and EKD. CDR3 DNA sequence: TGTGCCTGTGACACCGTACTGGGGGATACGCGGGCCTGGGACACCCGCCAGATGTTTTTC. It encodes CACDTVLGDTRAWDTRQMFF.

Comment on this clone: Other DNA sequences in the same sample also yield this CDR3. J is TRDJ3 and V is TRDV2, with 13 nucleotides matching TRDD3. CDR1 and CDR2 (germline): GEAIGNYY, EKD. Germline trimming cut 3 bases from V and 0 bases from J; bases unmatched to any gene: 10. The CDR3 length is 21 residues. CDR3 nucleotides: TGTGCCTGTGACCCGATACTGGGGGATACGATGGTCTCCTGGGACACCCGACAGATGTTTTTC. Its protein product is CACDPILGDTMVSWDTRQMFF.

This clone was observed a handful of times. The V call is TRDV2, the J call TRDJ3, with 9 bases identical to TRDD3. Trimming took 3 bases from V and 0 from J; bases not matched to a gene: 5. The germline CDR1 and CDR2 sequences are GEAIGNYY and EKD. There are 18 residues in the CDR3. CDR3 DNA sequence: TGTGCCTGTGACCCCTGGGGGATGAGCTCCTGGGACACCCGACAGATGTTTTTC. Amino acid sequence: CACDPWGMSSWDTRQMFF.

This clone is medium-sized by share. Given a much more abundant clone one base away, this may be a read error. The CDR3 spells CACDTWGIPAQLFF. For the CDR3, the DNA is TGTGCCTGTGACACCTGGGGGATACCAGCACAACTCTTCTTT. The V and J genes are TRDV2 and TRDJ2; 10 bases align to TRDD3. The CDR3 is 14 amino acids. CDR1 and CDR2 (germline): GEAIGNYY, EKD. V was clipped by 0 bases and J by 6 bases; unmatched bases: 0.

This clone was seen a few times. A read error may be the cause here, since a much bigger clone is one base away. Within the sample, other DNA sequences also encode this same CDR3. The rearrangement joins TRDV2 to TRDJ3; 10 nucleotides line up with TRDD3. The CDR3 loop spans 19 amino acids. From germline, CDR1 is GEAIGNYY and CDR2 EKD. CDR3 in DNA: TGTGCCTGTGACATACTGGGGGATTTCGGCTCCTGGGACACTCGACAGATGTTTTTC. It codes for CACDILGDFGSWDTRQMFF.

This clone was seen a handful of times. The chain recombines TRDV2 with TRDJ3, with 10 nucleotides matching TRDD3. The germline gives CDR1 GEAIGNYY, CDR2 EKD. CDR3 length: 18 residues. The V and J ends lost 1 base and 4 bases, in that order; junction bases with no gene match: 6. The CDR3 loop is CACDTLGDKAWDTRQMFF. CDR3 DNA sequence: TGTGCCTGTGACACTCTGGGGGATAAAGCTTGGGACACCCGACAGATGTTTTTC.

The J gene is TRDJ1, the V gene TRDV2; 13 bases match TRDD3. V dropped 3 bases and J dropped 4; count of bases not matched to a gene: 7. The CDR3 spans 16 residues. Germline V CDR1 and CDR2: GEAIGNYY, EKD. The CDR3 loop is CACDVLGDTGDDKLIF. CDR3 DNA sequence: TGTGCCTGTGACGTACTGGGGGATACGGGGGACGATAAACTCATCTTT.

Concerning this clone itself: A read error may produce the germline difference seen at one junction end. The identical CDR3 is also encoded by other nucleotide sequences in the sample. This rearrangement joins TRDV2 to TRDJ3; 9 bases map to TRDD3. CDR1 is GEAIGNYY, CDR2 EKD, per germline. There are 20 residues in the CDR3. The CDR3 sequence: CACDTGNWGTISWDTRQMFF. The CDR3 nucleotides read TGTGCCTGTGACACCGGGAACTGGGGGACCATCTCCTGGGACACCCGCCAGATGTTTTTC.

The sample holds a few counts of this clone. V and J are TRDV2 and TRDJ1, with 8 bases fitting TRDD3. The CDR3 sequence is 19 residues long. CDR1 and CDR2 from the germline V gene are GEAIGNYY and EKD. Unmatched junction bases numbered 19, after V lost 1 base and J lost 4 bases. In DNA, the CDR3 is TGTGCCTGTGACACTAGGGGGAGTCGACGTGGGGATACAAGCGATAAACTCATCTTT. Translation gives CACDTRGSRRGDTSDKLIF.

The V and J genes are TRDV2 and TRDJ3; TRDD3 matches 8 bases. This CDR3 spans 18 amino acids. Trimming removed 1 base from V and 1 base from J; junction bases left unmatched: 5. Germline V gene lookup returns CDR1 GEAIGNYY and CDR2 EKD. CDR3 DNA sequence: TGTGCCTGTGACACAATGGGATACGCGTCCTGGGACACCCGACAGATGTTTTTC. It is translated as CACDTMGYASWDTRQMFF.